The present T cell receptor beta chain was sequenced within a study of blood T cell repertoires in COVID-19 (dated by TCRdb to 2018 to 2021). A note on the overall study: Samples covering the acute and convalescent phases of COVID-19 were provided by collaborators in the United States, Italy and Spain. A de-identified subject ID, COVID-19 status, age in years and sex were almost always included in the sample metadata. Samples were obtained from the ongoing ImmuneRACE study (first 160 participants) and from about 1,300 subjects provided by 6 global collaborators. Subjects who had been exposed to COVID-19, were actively infected with it, or had recovered from it provided the deeply sampled blood TCRbeta repertoires that made up the dataset. Where HLA class I and class II types were available, the types were taken from metadata supplied by the sample provider, not from assay-based typing. The material from the prospective study consisted of cDNA or gDNA derived from T cells, B-cell-depleted T cells, or PBMCs. The repertoires were released in a freely available public database meant as a resource for research on the immune response to SARS-CoV-2. What the study reported, not specific to this receptor: Clinical and demographic metadata were provided uncurated, with the amount varying by source and participant.

The immunoSEQ Assay, a bias-controlled multiplex PCR, was used to amplify TCRbeta CDR3 regions from genomic DNA. Regarding the original processing steps: Nucleated cell counts per sample were estimated from amplification of reference gene primers within the assay. To quantify the absolute abundance of each unique TCRbeta CDR3 rearrangement, sequence reads were collapsed and filtered. For each sample, productive Simpson clonality was calculated as the square root of Simpson's diversity index across productive rearrangements. Imported from immuneACCESS, the table was reduced by TCRdb to in-frame sequences with V and J called. These copies leave out some clones; in studies compared against another copy, an unresolved V gene accounts for under half, and the cause of the remainder is not known. The V and J calls and clone size come from that table; D and trimming were worked out from the DNA. Present in this sample are about 140,000 clones, around 90% of which were seen just once. 2.5% to 3% of the sample comes from the top ten.

In the germline V gene (reference sequence), CDR1 corresponds to SGHNT and CDR2 to YYREEE. Trimmed from V: 6 bases; trimmed from J: 1 base; junction bases lacking a gene match: 12. The CDR3 has 16 amino acids, counting the end cysteine and phenylalanine. The DNA shown is the 48-base CDR3, in frame from base 1. This clone occurred a few times. What this receptor recognizes is not known. Base-call qualities are not available, and no considerably larger clone is one nucleotide away. In Seattle, one collaborating source enrolled patients while the infection was active and tracked those patients longitudinally over the course of disease. Collaborating institutions collected whole blood in K2EDTA tubes following their own protocols. Collaborator samples were shipped for TCRbeta analysis as frozen whole blood, isolated PBMCs, or DNA extracted from either sample type.

The sample consisted of peripheral blood. This TCR derives from a human donor with COVID-19, enrolled during active disease. The donor label of this sample is uncertain. The chain is made from TRBV5-4 and TRBJ1-1; 7 bases in the junction line up with TRBD1. The nucleotide sequence is given as TGTGCCAGCACACCACCGGACGGACAGGCGAACACTGAAGCTTTCTTT. Its product reads: CASTPPDGQANTEAFF.